The count of the clone carrying this T cell receptor (beta chain) is one. The antigen is unknown. This sample stems from a study of cytomegalovirus exposure and HLA in healthy donors. General study findings and limits: Across donors, most TCRs were seen rarely, yet some public ones were widespread. In the approximately 130 validation repertoires, about 94% of cluster scores exceeded 0, per a later analysis. It was reportedly the case that the classifier diagnosed cytomegalovirus status with high specificity and sensitivity.

The donors formed part of the roughly 120-subject validation cohort, distinct from the approximately 670-subject first cohort. The length of the CDR3 is 13 residues. Looked up from germline, CDR1 is GTSNPN and CDR2 is SVGIG (reference sequence). Trimming took 2 bases from V and 8 from J, leaving 12 bases between them. Assay used: immunoSEQ multiplex PCR; TCRdb lists only in-frame clones, some missing. The data hold under 200,000 clones, with roughly 81% observed a single time. The sequence came from a woman aged 25 to 39 in good health and CMV-seronegative. The gene calls are TRBV30 and TRBJ1-4; no firm D call. Input material: PBMCs. CDR3: CAWSKNRREKLFF. In DNA form, the CDR3 reads TGTGCCTGGAGTAAGAACAGACGGGAAAAACTGTTTTTT.